Listed below are T cell receptor beta chains from one sample, sequenced in a study of blood T cell repertoires in COVID-19. Sequencing was performed with immunoSEQ multiplex PCR; in TCRdb, only in-frame clones are kept and a portion is missing. The sample lists some 45,000 clones; approximately 88% were seen once. The material sequenced was peripheral blood. The receptors were sampled from a man in his sixties with active COVID-19. The conserved cysteine and the conserved F or W are not part of the CDR3 here. Where a row states a size, it is once, few, many or the class of an expanded clone; other rows omit it.

j_call v_call clone_size cdr3_aa
TRBJ2-7 TRBV30 . AWSQGGYEQY
TRBJ1-2 TRBV30 . AWSVQGVNYGYT
TRBJ2-6 TRBV27 . ASSLIGRRLSGANVLT
TRBJ2-1 TRBV29-1 . SVPPAGTSGRRNEQF
TRBJ2-1 TRBV6-5 . ASSSITSGRAGEQF
TRBJ2-7 TRBV11-3 few ASSLEQADEQY
TRBJ2-2 TRBV18 . ASSREHTGELF
TRBJ1-1 TRBV18 . ASSPDRATEAF
TRBJ2-3 TRBV28 . ASSTILGTSGTDTQY
TRBJ2-1 TRBV3-1/TRBV3-2 . ASSQVGLAGESQF
TRBJ1-2 TRBV7-3 . ASSSLTTGAIYYGYT
TRBJ2-1 TRBV7-3 once ASSLASGRANEQF
TRBJ1-3 TRBV28 . ASSENTAGNTIY
TRBJ2-3 TRBV6-5 . ASSPRTGSTDTQY
TRBJ2-2 TRBV3-1/TRBV3-2 . ASSQLGLAGGRELF
TRBJ1-4 TRBV6-1 . ASSEVVGGEKLF
TRBJ1-2 TRBV28 . ASNRDRGFYGYT
TRBJ2-3 TRBV2 . ASKKNRDGDTQY
TRBJ1-1 TRBV5-5 . ASSLSTGTEAF
TRBJ1-5 TRBV7-3 . ASSQSRDRGSQPQH
TRBJ2-3 TRBV5-1 . ASSLSWVPELAGGPTDTQY
TRBJ2-1 TRBV6-9 . ASSYRTNYNEQF
TRBJ2-5 TRBV4-1 . ASSQVVSGASETQY
TRBJ1-6 TRBV7-2 many ASSLVGVSFNSPLH
TRBJ2-3 TRBV5-6 . ASRQTGGGTDTQY
TRBJ1-3 TRBV28 . ASSPSWGVGNTIY
TRBJ2-5 TRBV6-5 . ASRLIQETQY
TRBJ1-3 TRBV4-3 once ASSQANPSGNTIY
TRBJ2-2 TRBV5-1 . ASSWTGGYTGELF
TRBJ1-2 TRBV30 . AWSALGTGGYGYT
TRBJ2-1 TRBV3-1/TRBV3-2 . ASSQGGTGLRYNEQF
TRBJ2-3 TRBV4-2 . ASSQVTTSGADTQY
TRBJ2-3 TRBV7-2 . ASRRTSGGAGTDTQY
TRBJ2-3 TRBV19 . ASSKTRTAITDTQY
TRBJ1-6 TRBV6-5 few ASSFRDRGPPLH
TRBJ1-2 TRBV5-4 . ASSPGQALNYGYT
TRBJ1-4 TRBV12-3/TRBV12-4 . ASSYRGQGKLF
TRBJ2-5 TRBV7-9 . ASSSRTGTETQY